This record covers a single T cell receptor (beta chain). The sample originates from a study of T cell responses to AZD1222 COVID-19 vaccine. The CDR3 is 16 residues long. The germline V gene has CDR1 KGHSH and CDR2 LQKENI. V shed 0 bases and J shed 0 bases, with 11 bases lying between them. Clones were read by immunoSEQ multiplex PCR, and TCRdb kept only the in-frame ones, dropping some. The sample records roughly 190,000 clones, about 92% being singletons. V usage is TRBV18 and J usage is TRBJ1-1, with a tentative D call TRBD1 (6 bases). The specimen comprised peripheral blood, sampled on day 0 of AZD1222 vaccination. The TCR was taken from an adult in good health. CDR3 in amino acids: CASSPPAGGVNTEAFF. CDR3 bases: TGTGCCAGCTCACCACCAGCGGGGGGCGTGAACACTGAAGCTTTCTTT.